Below, 5 T cell receptor beta chains from the same sample are listed, as sequenced in a study of cytomegalovirus exposure and HLA in healthy donors. PCR used 60 Vbeta primers and 13 Jbeta primers. The method was immunoSEQ multiplex PCR; TCRdb's version includes in-frame clones alone and lacks a portion of them. The table lists about 120,000 clones, around four fifths of them singletons. Sequencing input: PBMCs. The origin of the receptors is a man in his fifties or sixties in good health and CMV-seropositive.

The rearrangement uses TRBV30 and TRBJ2-5, with 10 bases lining up with TRBD2. This CDR3 comprises 15 residues. V was pared by 7 bases and J by 4 bases, with 12 bases of the junction left unmatched. Germline V gene lookup returns CDR1 GTSNPN and CDR2 SVGIG (reference sequence). CDR3 coding DNA: TGTGCCTCCGCCCGACAGCGGGGGGGCCGAGAGACCCAGTACTTC. This encodes CASARQRGGRETQYF.

The V gene is TRBV30, the J gene TRBJ1-4; D is undetermined. V lost 2 bases and J 0 bases, leaving 10 bases between the germline ends. The germline gives CDR1 GTSNPN, CDR2 SVGIG (reference sequence). The CDR3 is made up of 15 amino acids. The CDR3 nucleotides are TGTGCCTGGAGTTCAGGCTTTGCAACTAATGAAAAACTGTTTTTT. It is translated as CAWSSGFATNEKLFF.

The J gene is TRBJ1-1, the V gene TRBV14; a possible D gene is TRBD1 (6 bases). Germline lookup yields CDR1 SGHDN and CDR2 FVKESK. The CDR3 has 14 amino acids. The V end was cut by 6 bases, the J end by 8 bases, with 19 bases between. In DNA, the CDR3 is TGTGCCAGCAGTCAAACTATAGACAGGCTCGAAGCTTTCTTT. Translating it yields CASSQTIDRLEAFF. The whole variable domain, remainder taken from reference TRBV14 and TRBJ1-1, is EAGVTQFPSHSVIEKGQTVTLRCDPISGHDNLYWYRRVMGKEIKFLLHFVKESKQDESGMPNNRFLAERTGGTYSTLKVQPAELEDSGVYFCASSQTIDRLEAFFGQGTRLTVV.

The chain links TRBV28 to TRBJ2-2; TRBD1 might be the D (5 bases). CDR1 and CDR2 from the germline V gene are MDHEN and SYDVKM. With 6 bases removed from V and 4 bases from J, the gap between germline ends came to 12 bases. The CDR3 contains 14 residues. CDR3: CASRDPGPTGELFF. The DNA of the CDR3 is TGTGCCAGCAGGGATCCAGGGCCCACCGGGGAGCTGTTTTTT.

The chain uses TRBV28 and TRBJ1-1, with a tentative D call TRBD1 (5 bases). The germline V and J ends were trimmed by 2 bases and 0 bases, with 10 bases remaining between them. The CDR3 is 15 residues long. Germline V lookup: CDR1 MDHEN, CDR2 SYDVKM. CDR3 DNA: TGTGCCAGCAGTTTAGGGGGGTACCTGAACACTGAAGCTTTCTTT. Protein product: CASSLGGYLNTEAFF.